The sequence of this TCR beta chain was determined in a study of blood T cells in healthy people across ages (dated by TCRdb to 2014 to 2015). About the study as a whole: In model experiments, template switching captured about one uniquely barcoded TCR beta cDNA molecule for every two T cells. The study measured age-related changes in TCR beta repertoire diversity using deep sequencing normalized with unique cDNA molecular identifiers. Donors were grouped into four age groups: young (average roughly 15 years), middle-aged (roughly 37), aged (about 60) and long-lived (just over 80). To avoid experimental bias, donors of different ages were randomly spread across the sequencing lanes. The study analyzed two additional independent replicas of 1 million unique cDNA reads from the same blood draw for two donors, one aged 18 to 30 and one aged 80 or older.

Summary of the overall study and its limitations: Since profiling was done on bulk unsorted PBMCs, naive and antigen-experienced compartments could not be conclusively compared. Observed TCR beta diversity correlated strongly with the percentage of naive T cells measured by flow cytometry. The CMV infection status of donors was not known, potentially confounding age-related changes in expanded clonotypes. As age increased, observed TCR beta diversity per million T cells dropped in a roughly linear way, and a significant reduction was already evident by age approximately 40. The long-lived group showed more naive CD4+ T cells, fewer expanded clones and increased TCR diversity than the aged group, suggesting age selection. Estimates of total diversity from one million sequenced T cells were regarded as lower bounds and underestimates.

This clonotype has only one observation. The clone's antigen remains unknown. At one boundary the junction diverges from the germline segment, which might be a read error. The donors were about 40 Caucasian individuals from Russia, aged roughly 6 to 100 years, who were systemically healthy. Each donor gave 8 to 10 milliliters of peripheral blood, drawn into EDTA-treated Vacutainer tubes. Ficoll-Paque density-gradient centrifugation was used to isolate PBMCs, with at least 6.5 million obtained per sample. Trizol reagent was used to extract total RNA from PBMCs, with at least 5.5 micrograms per sample. Naive CD45RAhigh/CD27high T cell percentages were measured by flow cytometry on a PBMC aliquot from every donor. Libraries were built with 5' RACE. Instrument used: Illumina HiSeq 2500. The second PCR ran for roughly 7 to 11 cycles and used a J-beta primer mix along with a sample-barcoded 5' primer. Each TCR beta cDNA molecule received a unique molecular identifier from a template-switch 5' adaptor carrying 12 random nucleotides. Each sample yielded at least 3 million CDR3-containing paired-end reads. First-strand cDNA was synthesized from all RNA with the Mint cDNA synthesis kit, primed by a TRBC-specific oligonucleotide. All cDNA was treated with uracil-DNA glycosylase and then went through a first 18-cycle PCR with the universal primers M1SS and BC2_uni_R. As for the authors' bioinformatics: Each sample was normalized by randomly selecting 1 million high-quality reads, each carrying a distinct molecular identifier. Instead of being binned into consensus sequences, reads with shared molecular identifiers were discarded. CDR3 identification, clonotype clustering and error correction used MiTCR with a Q25 quality threshold and the strictest error-elimination algorithm. A nonparametric unseen species model with Euler transformation was used to estimate lower-bound total TCR beta diversity. TCRdb trimmed the raw reads at Q25, called clones with MiXCR and kept productive beta chains. Every entry covers one CDR3 protein and lists the most common genes and DNA from its rows. The V and J calls follow TCRdb's processing rather than the paper's. The sample yields 950,000 to 1,200,000 distinct CDR3 sequences; 35% to 40% were counted once. The top ten clones comprise around 13% of the sample.

CDR1 and CDR2, per the germline V gene (reference sequence), are DFQATT and SNEGSKA. The CDR3 runs 15 residues from the cysteine to the phenylalanine. The DNA shown is the 45-base CDR3, in frame from base 1. The sample was blood. This TCR was sampled from a man aged 18 to 29 in good health. The chain uses TRBV20-1 and TRBJ2-3, and TRBD2 may be the D gene, going by 6 matching bases. The CDR3 region: CSAGDQEGRTDTQYF. The nucleotide sequence reads as follows: TGCAGTGCTGGAGATCAGGAGGGGCGCACAGATACGCAGTATTTT.